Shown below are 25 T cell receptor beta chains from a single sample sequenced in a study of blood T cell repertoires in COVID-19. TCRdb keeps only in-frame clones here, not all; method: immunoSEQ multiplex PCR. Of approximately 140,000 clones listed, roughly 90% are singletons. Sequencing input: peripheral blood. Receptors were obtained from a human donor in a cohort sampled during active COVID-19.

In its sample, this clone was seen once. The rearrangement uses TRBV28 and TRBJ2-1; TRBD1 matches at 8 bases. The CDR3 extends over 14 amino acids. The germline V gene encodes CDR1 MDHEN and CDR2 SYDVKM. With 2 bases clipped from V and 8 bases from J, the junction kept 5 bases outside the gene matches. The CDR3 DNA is TGTGCCAGCAGTTTAACGGACAGGGCCTATGAGCAGTTCTTC. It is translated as CASSLTDRAYEQFF.

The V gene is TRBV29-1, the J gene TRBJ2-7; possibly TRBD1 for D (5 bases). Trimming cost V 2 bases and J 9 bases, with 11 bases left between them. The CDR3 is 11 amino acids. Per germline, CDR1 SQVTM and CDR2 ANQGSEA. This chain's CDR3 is CSVEQGRRQYF. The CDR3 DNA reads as TGCAGCGTTGAACAGGGCCGCCGGCAGTACTTC.

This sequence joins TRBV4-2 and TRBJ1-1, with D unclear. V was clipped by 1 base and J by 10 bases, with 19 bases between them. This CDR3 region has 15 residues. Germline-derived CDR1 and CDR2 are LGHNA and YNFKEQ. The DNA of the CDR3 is TGTGCCAGCAGCCAAGTTTCGACCGCAGGCCCTCGAGCTTTCTTT. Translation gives CASSQVSTAGPRAFF.

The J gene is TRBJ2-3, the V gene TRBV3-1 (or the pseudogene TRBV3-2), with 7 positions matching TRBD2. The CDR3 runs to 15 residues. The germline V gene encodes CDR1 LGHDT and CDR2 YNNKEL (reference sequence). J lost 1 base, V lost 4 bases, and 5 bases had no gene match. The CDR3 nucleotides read TGTGCCAGCAGCCCTATGGGGGGGGGCACAGATACGCAGTATTTT. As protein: CASSPMGGGTDTQYF.

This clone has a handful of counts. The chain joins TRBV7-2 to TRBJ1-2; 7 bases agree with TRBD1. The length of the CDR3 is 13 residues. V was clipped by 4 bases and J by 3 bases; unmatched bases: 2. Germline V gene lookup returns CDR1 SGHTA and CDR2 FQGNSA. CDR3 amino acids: CASSSGGYYGYTF. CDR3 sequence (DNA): TGTGCCAGCAGCTCAGGGGGTTACTATGGCTACACCTTC.

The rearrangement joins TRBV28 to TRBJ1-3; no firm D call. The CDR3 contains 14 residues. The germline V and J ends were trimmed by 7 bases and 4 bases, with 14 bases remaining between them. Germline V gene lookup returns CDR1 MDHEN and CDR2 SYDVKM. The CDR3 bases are TGTGCCAGCAACCCGATGGGCATCGGAAACACCATATATTTT. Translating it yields CASNPMGIGNTIYF.

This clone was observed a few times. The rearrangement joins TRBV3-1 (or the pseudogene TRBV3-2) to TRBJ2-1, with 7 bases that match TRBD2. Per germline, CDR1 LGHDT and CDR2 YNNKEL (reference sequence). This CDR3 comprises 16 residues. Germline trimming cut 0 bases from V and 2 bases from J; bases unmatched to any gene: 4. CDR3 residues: CASSQELGGAYNEQFF. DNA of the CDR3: TGTGCCAGCAGCCAAGAACTTGGGGGGGCCTACAATGAGCAGTTCTTC.

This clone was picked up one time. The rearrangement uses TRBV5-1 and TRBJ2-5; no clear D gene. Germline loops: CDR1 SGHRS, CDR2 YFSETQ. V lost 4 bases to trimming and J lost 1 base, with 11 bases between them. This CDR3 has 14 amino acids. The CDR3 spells CASSDQPSQETQYF. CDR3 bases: TGCGCCAGCAGCGACCAGCCTAGCCAAGAGACCCAGTACTTC.

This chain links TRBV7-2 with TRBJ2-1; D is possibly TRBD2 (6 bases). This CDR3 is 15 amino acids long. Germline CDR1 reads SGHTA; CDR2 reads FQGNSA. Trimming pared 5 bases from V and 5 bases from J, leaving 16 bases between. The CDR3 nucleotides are TGTGCCAGCAGCCCAGCCTGGGGGGTCCACAATGAGCAGTTCTTC. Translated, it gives CASSPAWGVHNEQFF.

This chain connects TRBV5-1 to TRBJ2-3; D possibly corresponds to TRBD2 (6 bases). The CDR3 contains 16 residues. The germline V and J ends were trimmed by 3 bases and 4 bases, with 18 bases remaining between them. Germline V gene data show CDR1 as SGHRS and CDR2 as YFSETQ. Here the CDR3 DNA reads TGCGCCAGCAGCTCGGGAGCGGGTAGGAGTTCAGATACGCAGTATTTT. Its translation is CASSSGAGRSSDTQYF.

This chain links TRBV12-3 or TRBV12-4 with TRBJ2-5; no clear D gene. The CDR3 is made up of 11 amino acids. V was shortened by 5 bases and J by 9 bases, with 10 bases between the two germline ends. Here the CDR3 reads CASSALRAQYF. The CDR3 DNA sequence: TGTGCCAGCAGTGCGTTACGAGCCCAGTACTTC.

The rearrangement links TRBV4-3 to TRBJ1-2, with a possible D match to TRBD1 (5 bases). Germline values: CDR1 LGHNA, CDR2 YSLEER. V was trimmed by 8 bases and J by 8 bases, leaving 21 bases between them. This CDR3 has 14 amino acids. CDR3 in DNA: TGCGCCAGCCGACAGTCCGTTCAAGAGAGGGGCTACACCTTC. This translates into CASRQSVQERGYTF.

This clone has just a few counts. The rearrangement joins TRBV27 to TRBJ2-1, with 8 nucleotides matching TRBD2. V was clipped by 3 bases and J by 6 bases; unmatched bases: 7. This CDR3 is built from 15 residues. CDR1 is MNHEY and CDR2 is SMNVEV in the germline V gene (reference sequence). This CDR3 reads CASSLSGSFFNEQFF. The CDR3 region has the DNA TGTGCCAGCAGTTTGAGCGGGAGCTTTTTCAATGAGCAGTTCTTC.

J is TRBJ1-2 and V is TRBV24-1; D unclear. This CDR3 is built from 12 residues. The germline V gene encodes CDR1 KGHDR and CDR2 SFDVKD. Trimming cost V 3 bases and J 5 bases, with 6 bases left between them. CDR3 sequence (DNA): TGTGCCACCAGTGATCCGACTTATGGCTACACCTTC. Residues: CATSDPTYGYTF.

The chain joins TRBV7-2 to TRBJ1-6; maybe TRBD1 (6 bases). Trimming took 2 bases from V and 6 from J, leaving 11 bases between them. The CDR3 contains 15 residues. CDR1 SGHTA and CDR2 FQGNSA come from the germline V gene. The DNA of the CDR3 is TGTGCCAGCAGCTTACTTAGGACAGCTAATTCACCCCTCCACTTT. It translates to CASSLLRTANSPLHF.

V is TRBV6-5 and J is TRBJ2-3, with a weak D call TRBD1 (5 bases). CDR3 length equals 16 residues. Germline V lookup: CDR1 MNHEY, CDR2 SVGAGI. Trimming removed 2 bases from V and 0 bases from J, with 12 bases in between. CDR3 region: CASSYTDIASTDTQYF. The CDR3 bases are TGTGCCAGCAGTTACACGGACATTGCTAGCACAGATACGCAGTATTTT.

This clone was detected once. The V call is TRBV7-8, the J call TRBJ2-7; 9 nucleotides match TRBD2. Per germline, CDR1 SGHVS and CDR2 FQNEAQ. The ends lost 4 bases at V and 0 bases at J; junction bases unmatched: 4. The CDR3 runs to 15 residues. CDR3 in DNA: TGTGCCAGCAGCTCCCTAGCGGGGACCTCCTACGAGCAGTACTTC. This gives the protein CASSSLAGTSYEQYF. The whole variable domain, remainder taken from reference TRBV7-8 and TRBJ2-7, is GAGVSQSPRYKVAKRGQDVALRCDPISGHVSLFWYQQALGQGPEFLTYFQNEAQLDKSGLPSDRFFAERPEGSVSTLKIQRTQQEDSAVYLCASSSLAGTSYEQYFGPGTRLTVT.

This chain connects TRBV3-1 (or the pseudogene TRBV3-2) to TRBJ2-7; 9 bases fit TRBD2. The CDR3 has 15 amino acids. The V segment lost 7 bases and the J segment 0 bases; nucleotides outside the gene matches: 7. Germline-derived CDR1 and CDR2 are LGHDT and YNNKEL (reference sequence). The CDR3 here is CASKGRSGSSYEQYF. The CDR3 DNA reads TGTGCCAGCAAAGGACGTAGCGGGAGCTCCTACGAGCAGTACTTC.

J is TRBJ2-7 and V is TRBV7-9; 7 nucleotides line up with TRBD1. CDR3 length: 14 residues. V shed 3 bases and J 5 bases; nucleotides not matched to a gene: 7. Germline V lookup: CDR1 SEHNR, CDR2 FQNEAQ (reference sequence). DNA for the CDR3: TGTGCCAGCAGCTTCTGGACAGGCACCAACGAGCAGTACTTC. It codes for CASSFWTGTNEQYF.

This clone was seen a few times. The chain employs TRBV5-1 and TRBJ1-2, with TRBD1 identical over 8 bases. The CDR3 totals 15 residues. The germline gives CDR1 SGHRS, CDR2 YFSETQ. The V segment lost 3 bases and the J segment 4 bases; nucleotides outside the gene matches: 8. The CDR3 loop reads CASSSTGAGGYGYTF. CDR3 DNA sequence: TGCGCCAGCAGCTCGACAGGGGCCGGAGGCTATGGCTACACCTTC.

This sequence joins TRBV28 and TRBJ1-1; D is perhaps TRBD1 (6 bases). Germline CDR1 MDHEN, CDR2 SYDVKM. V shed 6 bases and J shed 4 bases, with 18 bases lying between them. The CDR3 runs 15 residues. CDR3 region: CASSPTGHPSTEAFF. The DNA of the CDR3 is TGTGCCAGCAGCCCCACGGGACACCCTTCCACTGAAGCTTTCTTT. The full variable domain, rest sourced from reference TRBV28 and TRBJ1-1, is DVKVTQSSRYLVKRTGEKVFLECVQDMDHENMFWYRQDPGLGLRLIYFSYDVKMKEKGDIPEGYSVSREKKERFSLILESASTNQTSMYLCASSPTGHPSTEAFFGQGTRLTVV.

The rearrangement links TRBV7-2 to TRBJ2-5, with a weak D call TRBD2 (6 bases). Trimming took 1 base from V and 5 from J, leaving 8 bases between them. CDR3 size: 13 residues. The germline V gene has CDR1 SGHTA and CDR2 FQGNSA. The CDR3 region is CASSLGLGETQYF. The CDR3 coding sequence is TGTGCCAGCAGCTTAGGACTAGGCGAGACCCAGTACTTC.

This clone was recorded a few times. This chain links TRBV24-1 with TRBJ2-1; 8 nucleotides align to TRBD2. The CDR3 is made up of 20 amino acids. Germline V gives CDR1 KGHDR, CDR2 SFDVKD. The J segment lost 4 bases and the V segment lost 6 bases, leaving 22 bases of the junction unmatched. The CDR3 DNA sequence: TGTGCCACCAGTCGAGGGATGGCTGGCGGGAGGAACTCCAATTACAATGAGCAGTTCTTC. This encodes CATSRGMAGGRNSNYNEQFF.

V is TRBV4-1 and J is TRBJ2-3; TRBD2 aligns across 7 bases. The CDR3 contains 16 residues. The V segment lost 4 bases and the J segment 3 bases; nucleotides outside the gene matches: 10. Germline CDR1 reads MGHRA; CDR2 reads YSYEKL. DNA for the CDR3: TGCGCCAGCAGCCTTGGGTTAGCGGGTAATACAGATACGCAGTATTTT. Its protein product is CASSLGLAGNTDTQYF.

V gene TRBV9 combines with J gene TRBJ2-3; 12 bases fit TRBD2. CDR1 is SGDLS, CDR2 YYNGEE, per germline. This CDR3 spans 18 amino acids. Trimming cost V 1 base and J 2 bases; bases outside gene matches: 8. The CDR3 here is CASSVTRLAGEVTDTQYF. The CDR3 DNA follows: TGTGCCAGCAGCGTAACGAGACTAGCGGGGGAGGTCACAGATACGCAGTATTTT.